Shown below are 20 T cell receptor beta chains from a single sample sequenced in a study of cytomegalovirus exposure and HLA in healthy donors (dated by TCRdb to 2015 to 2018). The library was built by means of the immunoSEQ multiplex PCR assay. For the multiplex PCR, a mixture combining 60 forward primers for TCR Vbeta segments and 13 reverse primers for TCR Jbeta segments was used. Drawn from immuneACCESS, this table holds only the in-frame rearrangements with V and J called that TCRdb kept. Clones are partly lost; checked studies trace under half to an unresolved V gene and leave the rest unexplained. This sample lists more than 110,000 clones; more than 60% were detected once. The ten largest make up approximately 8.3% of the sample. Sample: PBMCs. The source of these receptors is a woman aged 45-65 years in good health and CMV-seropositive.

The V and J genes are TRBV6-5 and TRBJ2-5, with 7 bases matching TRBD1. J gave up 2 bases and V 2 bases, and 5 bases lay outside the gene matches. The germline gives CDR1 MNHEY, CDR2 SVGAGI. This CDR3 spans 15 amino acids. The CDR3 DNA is TGTGCCAGCAGTTACCGACAGGGCGGGCAAGAGACCCAGTACTTC. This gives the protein CASSYRQGGQETQYF.

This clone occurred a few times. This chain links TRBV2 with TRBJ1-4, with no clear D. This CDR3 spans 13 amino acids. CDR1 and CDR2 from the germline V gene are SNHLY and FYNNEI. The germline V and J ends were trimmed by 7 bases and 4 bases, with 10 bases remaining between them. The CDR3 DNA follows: TGTGCCAGCATTGACCTCCTTAATGAAAAACTGTTTTTT. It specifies CASIDLLNEKLFF.

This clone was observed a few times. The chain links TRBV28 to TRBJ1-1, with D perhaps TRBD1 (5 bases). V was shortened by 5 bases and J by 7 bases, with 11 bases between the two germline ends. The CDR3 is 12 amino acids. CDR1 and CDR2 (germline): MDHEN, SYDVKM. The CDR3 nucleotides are TGTGCCAGCAGTAGGACACCAAGTGAAGCTTTCTTT. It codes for CASSRTPSEAFF.

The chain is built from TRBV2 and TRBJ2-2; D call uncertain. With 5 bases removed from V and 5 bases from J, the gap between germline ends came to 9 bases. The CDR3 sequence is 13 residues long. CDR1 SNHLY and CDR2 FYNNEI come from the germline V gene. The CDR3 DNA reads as TGTGCCAGCAGTTTTATCCCGACCGGGGAGCTGTTTTTT. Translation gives CASSFIPTGELFF.

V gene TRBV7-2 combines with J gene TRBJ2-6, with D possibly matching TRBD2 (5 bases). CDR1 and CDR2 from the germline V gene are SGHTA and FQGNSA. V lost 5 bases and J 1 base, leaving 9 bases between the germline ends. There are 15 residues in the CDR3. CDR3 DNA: TGTGCCAGCAGCACTCCGGGGTCTGGGGCCAACGTCCTGACTTTC. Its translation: CASSTPGSGANVLTF. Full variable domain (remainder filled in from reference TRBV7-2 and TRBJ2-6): GAGVSQSPSNKVTEKGKDVELRCDPISGHTALYWYRQSLGQGLEFLIYFQGNSAPDKSGLPSDRFSAERTGGSVSTLTIQRTQQEDSAVYLCASSTPGSGANVLTFGAGSRLTVL.

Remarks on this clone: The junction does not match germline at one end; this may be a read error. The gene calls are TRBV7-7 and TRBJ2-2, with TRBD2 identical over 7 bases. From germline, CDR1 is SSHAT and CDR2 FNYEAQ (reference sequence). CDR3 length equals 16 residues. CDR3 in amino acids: CASSPEVAGNTGELFF. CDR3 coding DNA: TGTGCTAGCAGCCCCGAGGTAGCGGGCAACACCGGGGAGCTGTTTTTT. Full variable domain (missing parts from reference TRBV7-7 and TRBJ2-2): GAGVSQSPRYKVTKRGQDVTLRCDPISSHATLYWYQQALGQGPEFLTYFNYEAQPDKSGLPSDRFSAERPEGSISTLTIQRTEQRDSAMYRCASSPEVAGNTGELFFGEGSRLTVL.

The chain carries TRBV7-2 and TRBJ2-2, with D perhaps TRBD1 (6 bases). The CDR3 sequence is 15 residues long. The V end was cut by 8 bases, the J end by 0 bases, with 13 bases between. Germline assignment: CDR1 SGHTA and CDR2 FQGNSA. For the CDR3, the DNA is TGTGCCAGCGGAAACAGGGCGGCGAACACCGGGGAGCTGTTTTTT. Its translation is CASGNRAANTGELFF.

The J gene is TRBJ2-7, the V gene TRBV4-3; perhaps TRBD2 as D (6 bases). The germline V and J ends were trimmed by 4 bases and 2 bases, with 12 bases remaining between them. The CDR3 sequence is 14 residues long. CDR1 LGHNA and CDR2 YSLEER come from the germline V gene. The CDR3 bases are TGCGCCAGCAGCCCAATGCGGGGAGCCTACGAGCAGTACTTC. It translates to CASSPMRGAYEQYF.

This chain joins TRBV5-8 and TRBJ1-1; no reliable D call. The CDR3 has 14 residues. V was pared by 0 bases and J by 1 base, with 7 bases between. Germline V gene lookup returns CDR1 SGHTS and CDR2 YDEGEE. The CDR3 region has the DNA TGTGCCAGCAGCTTGGGTCCAGGGAACACTGAAGCTTTCTTT. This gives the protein CASSLGPGNTEAFF.

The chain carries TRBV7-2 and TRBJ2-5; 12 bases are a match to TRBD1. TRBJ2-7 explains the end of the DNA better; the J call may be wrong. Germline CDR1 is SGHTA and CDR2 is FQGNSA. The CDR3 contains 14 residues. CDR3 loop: CASSHRDRGREQYF. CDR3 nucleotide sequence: TGTGCCAGCAGCCACCGGGACAGGGGGCGCGAGCAGTACTTC.

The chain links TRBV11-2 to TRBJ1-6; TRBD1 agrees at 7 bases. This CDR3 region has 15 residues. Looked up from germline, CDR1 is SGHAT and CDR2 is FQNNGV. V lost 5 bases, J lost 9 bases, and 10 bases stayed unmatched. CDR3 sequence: CASSPLTGKGSPLHF. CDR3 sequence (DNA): TGTGCCAGCAGCCCCCTGACAGGGAAAGGTTCACCCCTCCACTTT.

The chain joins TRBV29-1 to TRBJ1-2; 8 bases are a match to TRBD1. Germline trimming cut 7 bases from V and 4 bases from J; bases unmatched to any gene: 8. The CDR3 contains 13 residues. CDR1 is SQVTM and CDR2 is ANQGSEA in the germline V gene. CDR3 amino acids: CSASRQGTYGYTF. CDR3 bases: TGCAGCGCGTCTAGACAGGGGACCTATGGCTACACCTTC.

This chain's CDR3 is CASSYPKAGGTDTQYF. As DNA, the CDR3 is TGTGCCAGCAGTTACCCAAAAGCGGGGGGCACAGATACGCAGTATTTT. The chain combines TRBV6-6 with TRBJ2-3, with TRBD2 matching 8 bases. CDR3 length equals 16 residues. CDR1 MNHNY and CDR2 SVGAGI come from the germline V gene (reference sequence). Losses at the gene ends were 2 bases for V and 1 base for J; bases not matched to a gene: 5.

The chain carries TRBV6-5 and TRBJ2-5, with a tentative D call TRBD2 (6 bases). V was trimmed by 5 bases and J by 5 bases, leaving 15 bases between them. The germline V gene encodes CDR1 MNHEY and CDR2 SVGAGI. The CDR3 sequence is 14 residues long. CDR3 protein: CASSPPGVLETQYF. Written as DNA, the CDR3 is TGTGCCAGCAGTCCCCCGGGGGTTTTGGAGACCCAGTACTTC.

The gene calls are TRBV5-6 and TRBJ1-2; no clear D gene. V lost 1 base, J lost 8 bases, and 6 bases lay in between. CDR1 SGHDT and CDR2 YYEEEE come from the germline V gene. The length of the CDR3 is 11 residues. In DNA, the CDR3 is TGTGCCAGCAGCTTGAAAGAGGGCTACACCTTC. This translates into CASSLKEGYTF.

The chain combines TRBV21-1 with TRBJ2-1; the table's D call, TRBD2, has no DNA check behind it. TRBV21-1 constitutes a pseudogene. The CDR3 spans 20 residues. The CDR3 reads CASSAQLAGGFTYPYNEQFF. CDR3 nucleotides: TGTGCCAGCAGCGCCCAACTAGCGGGGGGCTTTACCTACCCCTACAATGAGCAGTTCTTC.

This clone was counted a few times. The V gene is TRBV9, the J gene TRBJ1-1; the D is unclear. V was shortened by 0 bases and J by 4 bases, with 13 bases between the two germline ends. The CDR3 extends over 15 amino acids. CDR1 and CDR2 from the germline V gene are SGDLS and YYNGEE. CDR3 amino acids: CASSVVVGRVTEAFF. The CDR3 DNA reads TGTGCCAGCAGCGTAGTCGTCGGGAGGGTCACTGAAGCTTTCTTT.

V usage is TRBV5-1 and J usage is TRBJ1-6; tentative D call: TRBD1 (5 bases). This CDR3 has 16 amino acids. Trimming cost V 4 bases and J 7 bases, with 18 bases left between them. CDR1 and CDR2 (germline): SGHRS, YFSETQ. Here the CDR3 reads CASSLGSGRGNSPLHF. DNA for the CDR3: TGCGCCAGCAGCCTGGGGTCCGGGCGGGGGAATTCACCCCTCCACTTT.

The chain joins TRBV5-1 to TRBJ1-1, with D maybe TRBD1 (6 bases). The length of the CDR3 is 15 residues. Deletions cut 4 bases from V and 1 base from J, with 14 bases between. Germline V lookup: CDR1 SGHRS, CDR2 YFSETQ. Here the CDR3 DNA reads TGCGCCAGCAGCCGGGACACAACCAGGAACACTGAAGCTTTCTTT. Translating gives CASSRDTTRNTEAFF. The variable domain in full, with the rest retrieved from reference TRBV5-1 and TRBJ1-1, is KAGVTQTPRYLIKTRGQQVTLSCSPISGHRSVSWYQQTPGQGLQFLFEYFSETQRNKGNFPGRFSGRQFSNSRSEMNVSTLELGDSALYLCASSRDTTRNTEAFFGQGTRLTVV.

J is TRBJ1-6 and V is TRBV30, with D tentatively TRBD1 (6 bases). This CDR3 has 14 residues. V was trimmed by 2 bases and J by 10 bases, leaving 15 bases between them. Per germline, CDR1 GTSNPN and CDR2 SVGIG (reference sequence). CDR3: CAWSKGGVGSPLHF. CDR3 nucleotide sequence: TGTGCCTGGAGTAAGGGGGGGGTTGGGTCACCCCTCCACTTT.